The 3 T cell receptor beta chains in this list originate from one sample, sequenced in a study of T cells after posttransplantation cyclophosphamide. The data were produced by immunoSEQ multiplex PCR, yet TCRdb's version contains in-frame clones alone and is incomplete. Altogether thousands of clones were found in the sample, and no singletons occur. A marrow graft followed busulfan-fludarabine conditioning, with cyclophosphamide on days +3 and +4. The sample was PBMCs, taken after allogeneic stem cell transplant with posttransplant cyclophosphamide. The receptor source for this set is a male patient between 45 and 59 years old who received an allogeneic stem cell transplant from an unrelated donor, was CMV-positive, and had acute GVHD only. The graft donor may account for some of the T cells.

This clone was counted ten times or more. The rearrangement links TRBV4-1 to TRBJ2-1, with TRBD2 matching 7 bases. The CDR3 contains 16 residues. Germline loops: CDR1 MGHRA, CDR2 YSYEKL. Germline trimming cut 3 bases from V and 4 bases from J; bases unmatched to any gene: 9. The CDR3 here is CASSHTSVGFYNEQFF. CDR3 nucleotides: TGCGCCAGCAGCCATACTAGCGTCGGGTTTTACAATGAGCAGTTCTTC.

In its sample, this clone was seen many times. J is TRBJ2-5 and V is TRBV27; no definite D call. Germline CDR1 is MNHEY and CDR2 is SMNVEV (reference sequence). This CDR3 has 12 amino acids. Trimming removed 5 bases from V and 4 bases from J, with 8 bases in between. CDR3 DNA: TGTGCCAGCAGTAACGGCGGAGAGACCCAGTACTTC. This sequence encodes CASSNGGETQYF.

This clone was observed many times. The chain has TRBV18 and TRBJ2-7, with 11 bases matching TRBD1. V was pared by 4 bases and J by 9 bases, with 8 bases of the junction left unmatched. This CDR3 contains 14 residues. Looked up from germline, CDR1 is KGHSH and CDR2 is LQKENI. CDR3 nucleotides: TGTGCCAGCTCACTAGGACAGGGGGCCATAGGGCAGTACTTC. This translates into CASSLGQGAIGQYF.